Listed below are T cell receptor beta chains from one sample, sequenced in a study of CD8+ T cells in alopecia areata. Clones were sequenced by immunoSEQ multiplex PCR, and TCRdb holds only the in-frame ones, with some missing. The sample records over 110,000 clones, approximately 50% being singletons. The specimen comprised CD4+ T cells sorted from blood, sampled at week 0. These receptor sequences come from a human donor with alopecia areata. CDR3s include the opening cysteine and the closing phenylalanine or tryptophan. D genes are given only for firm matches. Expanded clones get a size class; other rows say once, few or many, or leave the size out.

cdr3_nt | cdr3_aa | v_call | clone_size | j_call | d_call
TGTGCCTGGAAGGGCCCGGGACAGATCTCCTACGAGCAGTACTTC | CAWKGPGQISYEQYF | TRBV30 | . | TRBJ2-7 | TRBD1
TGTGCCAGCAGCCCCGCAGGGGGCTACGAGCAGTACTTC | CASSPAGGYEQYF | TRBV7-2 | . | TRBJ2-7 | TRBD1
TGTGCCAGCATGCCCCAGGGGCGGGACACTGAAGCTTTCTTT | CASMPQGRDTEAFF | TRBV5-8 | . | TRBJ1-1 | .
TGTGCCAGCAGCTCCGGGCCCTCTACGGCGGAGACCCAGTACTTC | CASSSGPSTAETQYF | TRBV7-2 | few | TRBJ2-5 | .
TGTGCCAGCAGCCTGGGGGGCGCGAAGACCCAGTACTTC | CASSLGGAKTQYF | TRBV28 | . | TRBJ2-5 | .
TGTGCCAGCAGCCCCCGTGCGGGCACTGAAGCTTTCTTT | CASSPRAGTEAFF | TRBV4-2 | once | TRBJ1-1 | .
TGTGCCAGCAGCCCCCAGGGGTACTTC | CASSPQGYF | TRBV6-5 | . | TRBJ2-5 | .
TGTGCCTGGAGTGTACCTAGGACTAGATTAGGGGAGCAGTTCTTC | CAWSVPRTRLGEQFF | TRBV30 | . | TRBJ2-1 | TRBD2
TGTGCCAGCAGTGGCACAGGGCGTCTCACTGAAGCTTTCTTT | CASSGTGRLTEAFF | TRBV2 | . | TRBJ1-1 | .
TGTGCCAGCAGCTTAGGGGTAGCGGAGAGCACAGATACGCAGTATTTT | CASSLGVAESTDTQYF | TRBV11-2 | . | TRBJ2-3 | .
TGTGCCAGCTCACCTCAATCCGGAAATAACTATGGCTACACCTTC | CASSPQSGNNYGYTF | TRBV18 | . | TRBJ1-2 | .
TGTGCCAGCAGCCAAATCAGGGACCATGGCTACACCTTC | CASSQIRDHGYTF | TRBV14 | . | TRBJ1-2 | .
TGCAGCGCATCGTCAGGTGAGCAGTTCTTC | CSASSGEQFF | TRBV29-1 | few | TRBJ2-1 | .
TGTGCCAGCAGTGAATTGGGCTATGGCTACACCTTC | CASSELGYGYTF | TRBV25-1 | once | TRBJ1-2 | .
TGTGCCAGCAGCCCCGGGACTGTGAACACCGGGGAGCTGTTTTTT | CASSPGTVNTGELFF | TRBV11-2 | few | TRBJ2-2 | .
TGTGCCAGCAGTTTACGTCAGGGACGTTCCGGTCCCACTGAAGCTTTCTTT | CASSLRQGRSGPTEAFF | TRBV28 | few | TRBJ1-1 | .
TGTGCCATCAGTGACCCCAGACGGACAGAGAATGAGCAGTTCTTC | CAISDPRRTENEQFF | TRBV10-3 | many | TRBJ2-1 | .
TGTGCCAGCAGCTTGCCCAGGAACACTGAAGCTTTCTTT | CASSLPRNTEAFF | TRBV5-6 | few | TRBJ1-1 | .
TGCAGCGCAGGACAGGGGCCACCCTACGAGCAGTACTTC | CSAGQGPPYEQYF | TRBV29-1 | few | TRBJ2-7 | TRBD1
TGCGCCAGCAAAGGGGATGCAACTAATGAAAAACTGTTTTTT | CASKGDATNEKLFF | TRBV5-1 | . | TRBJ1-4 | .
TGCGCCAGCAGCCGGGACAGTCAAGAGACCCAGTACTTC | CASSRDSQETQYF | TRBV5-1 | . | TRBJ2-5 | TRBD1
TGCAGCGAGTCCGCGACAGGGATGAGCACTGAAGCTTTCTTT | CSESATGMSTEAFF | TRBV29-1 | . | TRBJ1-1 | TRBD1
TGTGCCAGCAGCTTAGTACCGCCGACGCGAGATACGCAGTATTTT | CASSLVPPTRDTQYF | TRBV7-9 | . | TRBJ2-3 | .
TGTGCCAGCAGCTCCCGGACTAGCGGGAGCTCCTACGAGCAGTACTTC | CASSSRTSGSSYEQYF | TRBV7-6 | many | TRBJ2-7 | TRBD2
TGCGCCAGCGGTCTAGCGGGAGGCCGAACAGATACGCAGTATTTT | CASGLAGGRTDTQYF | TRBV5-1 | . | TRBJ2-3 | TRBD2
TGTGCCAGCAGTTTCGAAAGCGGGCCCACCGATGAGCAGTTCTTC | CASSFESGPTDEQFF | TRBV28 | . | TRBJ2-1 | .
TGTGCCAGCAGCTTAGATGGCTACTACAATGAGCAGTTCTTC | CASSLDGYYNEQFF | TRBV9 | few | TRBJ2-1 | .
TGTGCCAGCAGTGAAAGGACTATAGACATTCAGTACTTC | CASSERTIDIQYF | TRBV25-1 | . | TRBJ2-4 | .
TGTGCCAGCAGCTTCTCCCGCACAGATACGCAGTATTTT | CASSFSRTDTQYF | TRBV7-3 | . | TRBJ2-3 | .
TGTGCCAGCAGAGGGACAGCGAACACTGAAGCTTTCTTT | CASRGTANTEAFF | TRBV6-5 | . | TRBJ1-1 | TRBD1
TGCAGCGTTGTAGGTTCGGGACGGCAAAACTGGTACTTC | CSVVGSGRQNWYF | TRBV29-1 | . | TRBJ2-5 | .
TGTGCCAGCAGGATCCGGACGGACAACACTGAAGCTTTCTTT | CASRIRTDNTEAFF | TRBV7-9 | . | TRBJ1-1 | .
TGTGCCTGTCCCCTAGCGGGAGGAGAGACCCAGTACTTC | CACPLAGGETQYF | TRBV30 | . | TRBJ2-5 | TRBD2
TGTGCCACCAGCAGAGATCCGCGGCCGAGCGCGTCCCACGAGCAGTACTTC | CATSRDPRPSASHEQYF | TRBV15 | few | TRBJ2-7 | .
TGTGCCAGCAGCGCCCGGCTAGCGGGAGGCTACACCTTC | CASSARLAGGYTF | TRBV7-2 | . | TRBJ1-2 | .
TGCAGCGTTTCGGTATCCCTGAACACCGGGGAGCTGTTTTTT | CSVSVSLNTGELFF | TRBV29-1 | few | TRBJ2-2 | .
TGCGCCAGCAGCTTGGCGGCAGAAGTCACTGAAGCTTTCTTT | CASSLAAEVTEAFF | TRBV5-1 | . | TRBJ1-1 | .
TGTGCCAGCAGCTCATTTACAGGGGGAGTCCACGAGCAGTACTTC | CASSSFTGGVHEQYF | TRBV7-9 | . | TRBJ2-7 | TRBD1
TGTGCCAGCAGTTACCGAGCTCCACTGAACACTGAAGCTTTCTTT | CASSYRAPLNTEAFF | TRBV6-6 | few | TRBJ1-1 | .
TGCGCCAGCAGCTTGGACCGCGGGTCCTACAATGAGCAGTTCTTC | CASSLDRGSYNEQFF | TRBV5-1 | . | TRBJ2-1 | .
TGTGCCAGCAGCTTCTTCGGGGGCAGGGAGAACGACGAGCAGTACTTC | CASSFFGGRENDEQYF | TRBV5-6 | . | TRBJ2-7 | .
TGTGCCAGCAGCCTCGATACATCTGGGGCCAACGTCCTGACTTTC | CASSLDTSGANVLTF | TRBV6-6 | . | TRBJ2-6 | .
TGTGCCAGCAGCTTTAGGCCGGGTGCGGCCACTGAAGCTTTCTTT | CASSFRPGAATEAFF | TRBV7-6 | . | TRBJ1-1 | .
TGTGCCAGCAGCGTAGCGAGAGATACGCAGTATTTT | CASSVARDTQYF | TRBV9 | . | TRBJ2-3 | .
TGTGCCTGGAACGGGGGGGGCAATCAGCCCCAGCATTTT | CAWNGGGNQPQHF | TRBV30 | few | TRBJ1-5 | .
TGTGCCATCAGTGAGTCGAAGGGGGGGACCTTGAACACTGAAGCTTTCTTT | CAISESKGGTLNTEAFF | TRBV10-3 | few | TRBJ1-1 | .
TGTGCCAGCTGGATCGGGACAGGGGGGACCGGGGAGCTGTTTTTT | CASWIGTGGTGELFF | TRBV7-9 | . | TRBJ2-2 | TRBD1